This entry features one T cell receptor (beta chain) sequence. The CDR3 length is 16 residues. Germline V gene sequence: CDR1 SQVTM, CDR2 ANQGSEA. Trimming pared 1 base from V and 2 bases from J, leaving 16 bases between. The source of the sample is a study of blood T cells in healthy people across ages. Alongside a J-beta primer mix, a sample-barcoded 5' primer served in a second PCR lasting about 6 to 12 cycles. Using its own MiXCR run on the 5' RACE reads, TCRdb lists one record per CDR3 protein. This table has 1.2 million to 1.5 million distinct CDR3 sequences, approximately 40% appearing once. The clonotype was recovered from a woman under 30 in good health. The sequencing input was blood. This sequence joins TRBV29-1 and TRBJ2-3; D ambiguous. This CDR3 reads CSVEGRRPQYTDTQYF. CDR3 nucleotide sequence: TGCAGCGTTGAAGGTCGTAGACCCCAATACACAGATACGCAGTATTTT.